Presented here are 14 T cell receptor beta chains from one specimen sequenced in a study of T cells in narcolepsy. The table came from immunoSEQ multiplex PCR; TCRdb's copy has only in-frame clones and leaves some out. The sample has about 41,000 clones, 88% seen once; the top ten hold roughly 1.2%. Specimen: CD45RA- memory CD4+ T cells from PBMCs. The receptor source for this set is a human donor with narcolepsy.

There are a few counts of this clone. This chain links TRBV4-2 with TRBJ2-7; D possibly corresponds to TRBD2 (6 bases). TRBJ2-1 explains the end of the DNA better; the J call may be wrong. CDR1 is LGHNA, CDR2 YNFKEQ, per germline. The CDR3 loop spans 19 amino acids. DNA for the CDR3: TGTGCCAGCAGCCAGATCCTACAGGAGGGGAGGCCTAATTCCTACGAGCAGTTCTTC. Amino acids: CASSQILQEGRPNSYEQFF.

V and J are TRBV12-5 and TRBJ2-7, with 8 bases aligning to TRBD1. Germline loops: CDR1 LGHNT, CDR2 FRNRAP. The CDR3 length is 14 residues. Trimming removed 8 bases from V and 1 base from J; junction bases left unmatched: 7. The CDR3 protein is CASPHRDRSYEQYF. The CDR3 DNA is TGTGCTAGTCCTCACCGGGACAGGTCCTACGAGCAGTACTTC.

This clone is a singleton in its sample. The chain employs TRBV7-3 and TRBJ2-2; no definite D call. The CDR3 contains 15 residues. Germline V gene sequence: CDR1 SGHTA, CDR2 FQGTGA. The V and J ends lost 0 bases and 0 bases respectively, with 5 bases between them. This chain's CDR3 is CASSLTATNTGELFF. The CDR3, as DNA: TGTGCCAGCAGCTTAACGGCCACGAACACCGGGGAGCTGTTTTTT.

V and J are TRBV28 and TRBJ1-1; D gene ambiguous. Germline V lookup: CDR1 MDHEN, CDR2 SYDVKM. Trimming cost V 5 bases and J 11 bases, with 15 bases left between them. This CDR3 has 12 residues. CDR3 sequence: CASSEITKAAFF. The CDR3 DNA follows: TGTGCCAGCAGTGAAATTACGAAGGCTGCTTTCTTT. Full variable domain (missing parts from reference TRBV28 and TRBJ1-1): DVKVTQSSRYLVKRTGEKVFLECVQDMDHENMFWYRQDPGLGLRLIYFSYDVKMKEKGDIPEGYSVSREKKERFSLILESASTNQTSMYLCASSEITKAAFFGQGTRLTVV.

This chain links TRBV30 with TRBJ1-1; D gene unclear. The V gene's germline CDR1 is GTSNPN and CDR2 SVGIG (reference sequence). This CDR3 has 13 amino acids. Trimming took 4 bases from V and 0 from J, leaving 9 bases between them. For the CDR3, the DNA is TGTGCCTGGAAGGACGGATTGAACACTGAAGCTTTCTTT. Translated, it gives CAWKDGLNTEAFF.

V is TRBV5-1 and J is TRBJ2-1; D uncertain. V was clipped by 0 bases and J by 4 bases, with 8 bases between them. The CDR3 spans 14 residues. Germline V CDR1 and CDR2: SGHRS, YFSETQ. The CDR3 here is CASSLDAVYNEQFF. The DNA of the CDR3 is TGCGCCAGCAGCTTGGATGCCGTTTACAATGAGCAGTTCTTC.

The CDR3 DNA follows: TGTGCCAGCACCGACGGGGCTAGCGGGGTGAATGAGCAGTTCTTC. Protein product: CASTDGASGVNEQFF. This rearrangement joins TRBV6-5 to TRBJ2-1; 9 bases are a match to TRBD2. The CDR3 runs 15 residues. Germline CDR1 reads MNHEY; CDR2 reads SVGAGI. The ends lost 7 bases at V and 7 bases at J; junction bases unmatched: 11.

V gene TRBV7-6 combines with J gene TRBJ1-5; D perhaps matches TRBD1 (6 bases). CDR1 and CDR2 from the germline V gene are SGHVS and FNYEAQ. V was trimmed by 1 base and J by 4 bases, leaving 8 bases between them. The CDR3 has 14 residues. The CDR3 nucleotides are TGTGCCAGCAGCTTAGGGCAGGGGAATCAGCCCCAGCATTTT. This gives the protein CASSLGQGNQPQHF.

CDR3 nucleotides: TGTGCCAGCAGCCCAACCGGGACAGGCTATGGCTACACCTTC. Residues: CASSPTGTGYGYTF. The gene calls are TRBV5-5 and TRBJ1-2; 8 positions match TRBD1. This CDR3 has 14 residues. In germline, CDR1 is SGHKS, CDR2 YYEKEE (reference sequence). V lost 4 bases and J lost 4; bases outside the gene matches: 6.

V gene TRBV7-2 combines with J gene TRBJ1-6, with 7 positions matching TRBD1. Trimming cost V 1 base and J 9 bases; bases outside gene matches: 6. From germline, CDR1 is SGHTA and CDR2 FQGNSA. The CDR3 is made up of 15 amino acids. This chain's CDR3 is CASSLGGDRSSPLHF. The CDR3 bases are TGTGCCAGCAGCTTAGGAGGGGACAGAAGTTCACCCCTCCACTTT. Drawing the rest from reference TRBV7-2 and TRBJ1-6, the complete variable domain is GAGVSQSPSNKVTEKGKDVELRCDPISGHTALYWYRQSLGQGLEFLIYFQGNSAPDKSGLPSDRFSAERTGGSVSTLTIQRTQQEDSAVYLCASSLGGDRSSPLHFGNGTRLTVT.

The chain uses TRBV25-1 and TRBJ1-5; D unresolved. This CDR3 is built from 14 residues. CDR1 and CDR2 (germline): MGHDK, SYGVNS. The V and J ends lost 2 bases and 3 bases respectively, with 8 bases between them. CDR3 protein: CASSELLNNQPQHF. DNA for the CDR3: TGTGCCAGCAGTGAACTACTGAACAATCAGCCCCAGCATTTT.

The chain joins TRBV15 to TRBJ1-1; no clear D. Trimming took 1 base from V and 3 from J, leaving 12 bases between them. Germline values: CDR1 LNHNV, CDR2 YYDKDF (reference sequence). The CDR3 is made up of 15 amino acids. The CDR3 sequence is CATSRVVPPDTEAFF. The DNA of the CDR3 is TGTGCCACCAGCAGAGTTGTACCTCCGGACACTGAAGCTTTCTTT.

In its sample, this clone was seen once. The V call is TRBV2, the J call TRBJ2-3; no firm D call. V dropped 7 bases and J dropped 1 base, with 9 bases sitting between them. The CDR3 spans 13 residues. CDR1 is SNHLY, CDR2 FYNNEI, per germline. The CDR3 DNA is TGTGCCAGCAACCCGAGCGGCACAGATACGCAGTATTTT. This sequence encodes CASNPSGTDTQYF.

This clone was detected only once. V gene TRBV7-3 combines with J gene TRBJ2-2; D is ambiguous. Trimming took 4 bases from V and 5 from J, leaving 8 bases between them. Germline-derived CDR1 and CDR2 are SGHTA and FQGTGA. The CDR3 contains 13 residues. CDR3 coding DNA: TGTGCCAGCAGCTACATCGGGACCGGGGAGCTGTTTTTT. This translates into CASSYIGTGELFF.